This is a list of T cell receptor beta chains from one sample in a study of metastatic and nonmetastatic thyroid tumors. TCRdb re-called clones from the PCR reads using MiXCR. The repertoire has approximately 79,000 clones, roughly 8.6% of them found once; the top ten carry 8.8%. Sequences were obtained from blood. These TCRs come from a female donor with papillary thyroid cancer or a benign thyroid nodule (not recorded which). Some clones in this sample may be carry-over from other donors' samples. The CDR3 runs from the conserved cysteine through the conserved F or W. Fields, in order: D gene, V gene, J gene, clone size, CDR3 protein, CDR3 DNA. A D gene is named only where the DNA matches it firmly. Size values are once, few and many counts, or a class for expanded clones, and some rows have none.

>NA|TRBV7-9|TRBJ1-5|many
CASSFRDNQPQHF
TGTGCCAGCAGCTTTAGGGACAATCAGCCCCAGCATTTT
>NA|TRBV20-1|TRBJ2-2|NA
CSARDAGGQGGTGELFF
TGCAGTGCTAGAGATGCGGGGGGACAGGGAGGGACCGGGGAGCTGTTTTTT
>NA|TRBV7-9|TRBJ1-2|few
CASRFGTNYGYTF
TGTGCCAGCAGATTTGGGACCAACTATGGCTACACCTTC
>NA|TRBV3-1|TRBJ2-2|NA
CASSRSDTGELFF
TGTGCCAGCAGCCGCTCTGACACCGGGGAGCTGTTTTTT
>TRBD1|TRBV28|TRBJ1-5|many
CASTTGTAQPQHF
TGTGCCAGCACGACAGGGACCGCACAGCCCCAGCATTTT
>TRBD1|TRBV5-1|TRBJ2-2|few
CASSLSRDRVTGELFF
TGCGCCAGCAGCTTGTCACGGGACAGGGTCACCGGGGAGCTGTTTTTT
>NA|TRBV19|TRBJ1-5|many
CASSVNLNQPQHF
TGTGCCAGTAGCGTAAACCTTAATCAGCCCCAGCATTTT
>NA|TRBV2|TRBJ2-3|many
CASSARVDTQYF
TGTGCCAGCAGTGCAAGGGTAGATACGCAGTATTTT
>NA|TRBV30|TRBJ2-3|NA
CAWSRQTDTQYF
TGTGCCTGGAGCCGACAGACAGATACGCAGTATTTT
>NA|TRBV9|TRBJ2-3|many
CASSVGPGSTDTQYF
TGTGCCAGCAGCGTAGGCCCAGGGAGCACAGATACGCAGTATTTT
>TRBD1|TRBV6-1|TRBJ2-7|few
CASGGTGVEQYF
TGTGCCAGCGGCGGGACAGGGGTCGAGCAGTACTTC
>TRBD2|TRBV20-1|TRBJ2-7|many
CSARGSGGLTYEQYF
TGCAGTGCTAGAGGTAGCGGGGGTTTAACCTACGAGCAGTACTTC
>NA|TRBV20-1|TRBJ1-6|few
CSARVGFPANSPLHF
TGCAGTGCTAGAGTAGGGTTCCCCGCTAATTCACCCCTCCACTTT
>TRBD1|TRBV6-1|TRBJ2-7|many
CASSGTGVRYEQYF
TGTGCCAGCAGTGGGACAGGGGTTCGTTACGAGCAGTACTTC
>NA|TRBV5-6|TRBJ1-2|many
CAGQQGSGGYTF
TGTGCCGGACAACAGGGTTCAGGCGGCTACACCTTC
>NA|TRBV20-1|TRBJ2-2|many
CSARDGDTGELFF
TGCAGTGCTAGAGATGGGGACACCGGGGAGCTGTTTTTT
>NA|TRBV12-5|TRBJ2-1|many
CASGFGREQFF
TGTGCTAGTGGTTTCGGACGAGAGCAGTTCTTC
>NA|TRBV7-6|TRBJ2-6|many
CASSPGPVTSSGANVLTF
TGTGCCAGCAGCCCAGGCCCAGTTACGAGCTCTGGGGCCAACGTCCTGACTTTC
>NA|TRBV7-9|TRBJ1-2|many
CASSVQAGNYGYTF
TGTGCCAGCAGCGTGCAGGCAGGGAACTATGGCTACACCTTC
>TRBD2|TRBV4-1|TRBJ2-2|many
CTSSQIGLAGGNTGELFF
TGCACCAGCAGCCAGATTGGGCTAGCGGGGGGGAACACCGGGGAGCTGTTTTTT
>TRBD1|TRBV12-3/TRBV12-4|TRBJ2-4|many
CASRPPGQGKNIQYF
TGTGCCAGCAGACCACCCGGACAGGGAAAAAACATTCAGTACTTC
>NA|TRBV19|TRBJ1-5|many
CASSIAPIQGFFNQPQHF
TGTGCCAGTAGTATCGCCCCGATCCAGGGGTTTTTCAATCAGCCCCAGCATTTT
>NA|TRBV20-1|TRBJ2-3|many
CSALAPAQDTQYF
TGCAGTGCATTAGCCCCTGCCCAAGATACGCAGTATTTT
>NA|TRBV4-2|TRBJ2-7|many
CASSSGYEQYF
TGTGCCAGCAGCTCCGGCTACGAGCAGTACTTC
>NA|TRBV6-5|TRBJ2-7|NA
CASSYAVADSYEQYF
TGTGCCAGCAGTTACGCGGTAGCGGACTCCTACGAGCAGTACTTC
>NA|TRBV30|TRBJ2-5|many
CAWSGGLQETQYF
TGTGCCTGGAGCGGGGGCCTCCAAGAGACCCAGTACTTC
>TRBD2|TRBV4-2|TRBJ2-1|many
CASSQVVGMGRAYNEQFF
TGTGCCAGCAGCCAAGTGGTGGGTATGGGGAGGGCCTACAATGAGCAGTTCTTC
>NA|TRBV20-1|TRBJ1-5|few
CSASQGQLNQPQHF
TGCAGTGCTAGTCAGGGGCAACTAAATCAGCCCCAGCATTTT
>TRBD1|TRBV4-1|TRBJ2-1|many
CASSQNDRVGNEQFF
TGCGCCAGCAGCCAGAATGACAGGGTGGGGAATGAGCAGTTCTTC
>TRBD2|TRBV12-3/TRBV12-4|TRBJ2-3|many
CASSQETSGFKDTQYF
TGTGCCAGCAGTCAAGAGACTAGCGGGTTTAAGGATACGCAGTATTTT
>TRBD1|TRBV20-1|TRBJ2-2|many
CSAVSRGRNTGELFF
TGCAGTGCTGTCTCCAGGGGGCGTAACACCGGGGAGCTGTTTTTT
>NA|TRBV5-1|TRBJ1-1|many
CASSLAWDTEAFF
TGCGCCAGCAGCTTGGCCTGGGACACTGAAGCTTTCTTT
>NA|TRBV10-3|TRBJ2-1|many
CAISEDGNEQFF
TGTGCCATCAGTGAGGACGGCAATGAGCAGTTCTTC
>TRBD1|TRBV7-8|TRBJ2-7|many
CASSSRDRGGEQYF
TGTGCCAGCAGCTCCCGGGACAGGGGCGGCGAGCAGTACTTC
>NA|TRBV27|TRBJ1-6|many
CASRGVFSVNSPLHF
TGTGCCAGCAGGGGGGTTTTCAGCGTTAATTCACCCCTCCACTTT
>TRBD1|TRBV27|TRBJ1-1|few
CASTLTGGNTEAFF
TGTGCCAGCACCTTGACAGGGGGCAACACTGAAGCTTTCTTT
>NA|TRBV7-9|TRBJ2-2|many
CASSLELEPGELFF
TGTGCCAGCAGCTTAGAGCTAGAGCCCGGGGAGCTGTTTTTT
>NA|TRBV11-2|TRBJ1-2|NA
CASSHNFRAGESYGYTF
TGTGCCAGCAGCCACAACTTTAGGGCAGGGGAATCCTATGGCTACACCTTC
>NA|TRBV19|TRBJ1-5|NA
CASQWSNQPQHF
TGTGCCAGTCAGTGGAGCAATCAGCCCCAGCATTTT
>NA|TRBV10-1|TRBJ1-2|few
CASSYPPSYGYTF
TGCGCCAGCAGTTATCCTCCCTCCTATGGCTACACCTTC
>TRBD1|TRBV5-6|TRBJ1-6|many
CASRRGQVNSPLHF
TGTGCCAGCAGACGGGGACAGGTGAATTCACCCCTCCACTTT
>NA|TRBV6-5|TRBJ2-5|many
CASSYPHGAQYF
TGTGCCAGCAGTTACCCTCACGGGGCCCAGTACTTC
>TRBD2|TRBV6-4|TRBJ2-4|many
CASSDSSSGGNIQYF
TGTGCCAGCAGTGACTCGAGTAGCGGGGGAAACATTCAGTACTTC
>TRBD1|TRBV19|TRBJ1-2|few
CASSTDRGQYYGYTF
TGTGCCAGTAGTACCGACAGGGGGCAATACTATGGCTACACCTTC
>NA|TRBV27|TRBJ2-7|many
CASSLLSGHEQYF
TGTGCCAGCAGTTTATTGTCCGGGCACGAGCAGTACTTC
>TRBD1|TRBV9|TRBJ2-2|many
CASSVEWTGGNTGELFF
TGTGCCAGCAGCGTAGAATGGACAGGGGGCAACACCGGGGAGCTGTTTTTT
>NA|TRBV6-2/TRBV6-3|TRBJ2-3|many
CASKGGQETDTQYF
TGTGCCAGCAAAGGTGGGCAGGAAACAGATACGCAGTATTTT
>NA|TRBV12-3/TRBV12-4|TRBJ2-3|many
CASTLTADTQYF
TGTGCCAGCACCCTCACAGCCGATACGCAGTATTTT
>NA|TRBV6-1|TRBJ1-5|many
CAATPLSPWQPQHF
TGTGCCGCCACGCCCCTGTCCCCATGGCAGCCCCAGCATTTT
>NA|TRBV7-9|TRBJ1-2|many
CASSTTLQGYTF
TGTGCCAGCAGCACGACACTCCAGGGCTACACCTTC
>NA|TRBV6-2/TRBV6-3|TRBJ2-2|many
CASSYGTTGELFF
TGTGCCAGCAGTTACGGGACTACCGGGGAGCTGTTTTTT
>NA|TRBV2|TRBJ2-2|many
CAISGAFSNTGELFF
TGTGCCATCTCAGGGGCGTTCTCGAACACCGGGGAGCTGTTTTTT
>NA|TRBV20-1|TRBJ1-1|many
CSAHTGALVTEAFF
TGCAGTGCCCACACCGGCGCCTTGGTAACTGAAGCTTTCTTT
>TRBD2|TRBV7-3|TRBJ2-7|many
CASSLMGGSQNEQYF
TGTGCCAGCAGCTTAATGGGCGGGAGTCAGAACGAGCAGTACTTC
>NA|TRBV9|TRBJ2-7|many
CASSVDGTLYEQYF
TGTGCCAGCAGCGTAGATGGGACACTCTACGAGCAGTACTTC
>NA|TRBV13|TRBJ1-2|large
CASSPSTSFYGYTF
TGTGCCAGCAGCCCCTCAACCTCTTTCTATGGCTACACCTTC